This T cell receptor beta chain derives from a study of T-cell reconstitution after alpha-beta-depleted transplantation in children. At least ten counts were recorded for this clonotype. Germline CDR1 is SGHTA and CDR2 is FQGNSA. V lost 2 bases and J 1 base, leaving 12 bases between the germline ends. This CDR3 comprises 15 residues. Unique molecular identifiers were incorporated during preparation of the TCRbeta library. A single record per CDR3 protein comes from TCRdb applying MiXCR to the PCR reads. The sample has more than 100,000 distinct CDR3 sequences; 20% to 25% are singletons. This rearrangement joins TRBV7-2 to TRBJ2-7; TRBD2 is a possible D gene (6 bases). The sequences come from PBMCs, mostly from graft donor cells, collected 180 days after TCRalphabeta/CD19-depleted stem cell transplant. This TCR was sampled from a male patient aged 2-15 years who had a stem cell transplant for chronic granulomatous disease, so the T cells may come from the graft donor. CDR3: CASSLTSRISYEQYF. Written as DNA, the CDR3 is TGTGCCAGCAGCTTAACTAGCAGGATTTCCTACGAGCAGTACTTC.